This T cell receptor beta chain was captured in a study of blood T cells in healthy people across ages. At least ten counts were recorded for this clonotype. The use of a sample-barcoded 5' primer and a J-beta primer mix characterized a second PCR of about 7 to 12 cycles. TCRdb independently ran MiXCR on the 5' RACE reads; one entry per CDR3 protein. This sample carries around 1.5 million distinct CDR3 sequences, around 59% of them seen once, and the ten largest clones take 6.5% to 8.5%. The CDR3 sequence is 13 residues long. The germline CDR1 and CDR2 sequences are SGHAT and FQDESV (reference sequence). With 3 bases removed from V and 6 bases from J, the gap between germline ends came to 11 bases.

The chain carries TRBV11-1 and TRBJ1-1; tentatively, D is TRBD1 (5 bases). This receptor was identified in a man between 18 and 35 years old in good health. The sample consisted of blood. Here the CDR3 reads CASSFGAGSEAFF. The CDR3 DNA follows: TGTGCCAGCAGCTTCGGGGCAGGGTCTGAAGCTTTCTTT.